The present entry profiles one T cell receptor beta chain with its context. No antigen is known for it. Each CDR3 protein gets one entry after TCRdb re-called the 5' RACE reads with MiXCR. This sample yields some 710,000 distinct CDR3 sequences, of which over 5% are seen a single time; under 2% belongs to the top ten. The data were obtained in a study of identical twins. Study-level points and caveats: The same donors were not followed; conclusions instead depended on cross-sectional statistical analysis. Sequences that were out-of-frame, alpha and twin-shared displayed an excess of low generation probability. Where beta out-of-frame sequences were concerned, excess twin sharing was weaker.

The CDR3 extends over 15 amino acids. Germline lookup yields CDR1 SGHAT and CDR2 FQNNGV. The J segment lost 1 base and the V segment lost 4 bases, leaving 3 bases of the junction unmatched. J is TRBJ2-1 and V is TRBV11-2, with TRBD2 matching over 8 bases. The sequence was obtained from a man younger than 35 in good health. Source material: naive T cells sorted from blood. The DNA of the CDR3 is TGTGCCAGCAGCTCAGGGACTAGGTCCTACAATGAGCAGTTCTTC. This codes for CASSSGTRSYNEQFF.